Presented here are 28 T cell receptor beta chains from one specimen sequenced in a study of blood T cell repertoires in COVID-19. This table comes from immunoSEQ multiplex PCR, and its TCRdb copy is limited to in-frame clones, with some not included. The sample carries approximately 300,000 clones, roughly nine tenths recorded once. Sample: PBMCs or T cells enriched from blood (not recorded which). These receptors came from a woman in her 30s who had recovered from COVID-19.

The chain joins TRBV6-4 to TRBJ1-2; TRBD1 aligns across 10 bases. The CDR3 contains 12 residues. V shed 6 bases and J 8 bases; nucleotides not matched to a gene: 3. Germline V gives CDR1 MRHNA, CDR2 SNTAGT. In DNA form, the CDR3 reads TGTGCCAGCAGGGGGACAGGGGCCGGCTACACCTTC. Translating gives CASRGTGAGYTF.

This chain connects TRBV19 to TRBJ2-1, with 12 bases that match TRBD2. The CDR3 is 17 residues long. The germline V gene encodes CDR1 LNHDA and CDR2 SQIVND (reference sequence). J lost 7 bases, V lost 0 bases, and 7 bases had no gene match. For the CDR3, the DNA is TGTGCCAGTAGTATAGATCTGACTAGCGGGAGTGTAAATGAGCAGTTCTTC. Amino acids: CASSIDLTSGSVNEQFF.

V is TRBV7-8 and J is TRBJ1-1, with a tentative D call TRBD1 (6 bases). CDR3 size: 14 residues. Germline V gene lookup returns CDR1 SGHVS and CDR2 FQNEAQ. Trimming took 3 bases from V and 5 from J, leaving 13 bases between them. CDR3 amino acids: CASSLNHRVTEAFF. The CDR3 coding sequence is TGTGCCAGCAGCTTGAATCACAGGGTGACTGAAGCTTTCTTT.

The V gene is TRBV28, the J gene TRBJ1-4; 9 bases match TRBD1. V lost 5 bases and J lost 8; bases outside the gene matches: 12. Per germline, CDR1 MDHEN and CDR2 SYDVKM. The CDR3 runs 16 residues. The CDR3 region is CASSPRDRAKREKLFF. CDR3 DNA sequence: TGTGCCAGCAGTCCAAGGGACAGGGCAAAGCGGGAAAAACTGTTTTTT.

This rearrangement joins TRBV5-4 to TRBJ2-1, with 8 bases that match TRBD2. The length of the CDR3 is 15 residues. V dropped 4 bases and J dropped 5; count of bases not matched to a gene: 8. Germline V gene lookup returns CDR1 SGHNT and CDR2 YYREEE (reference sequence). The CDR3 nucleotides read TGTGCCAGCAGCCCGCCGGGGGGGAGCCACAATGAGCAGTTCTTC. As protein: CASSPPGGSHNEQFF.

The rearrangement uses TRBV3-1 (or the pseudogene TRBV3-2) and TRBJ2-1; 7 bases align to TRBD1. The CDR3 has 15 amino acids. CDR1 is LGHDT, CDR2 YNNKEL, per germline (reference sequence). Trimming removed 0 bases from V and 8 bases from J; junction bases left unmatched: 7. CDR3 residues: CASSQDLPGTDEQFF. CDR3 nucleotides: TGTGCCAGCAGCCAAGATCTACCCGGGACAGATGAGCAGTTCTTC.

The chain carries TRBV7-2 and TRBJ2-1, with 7 bases identical to TRBD2. Trimming at V came to 5 bases and at J to 9 bases, leaving 10 bases not matched to a gene. Germline V CDR1 and CDR2: SGHTA, FQGNSA. The CDR3 consists of 14 residues. The CDR3 region is CASSLQRGQGEQFF. In DNA, the CDR3 is TGTGCCAGCAGCCTCCAGCGGGGTCAGGGTGAGCAGTTCTTC.

This clone came up once. The V call is TRBV15, the J call TRBJ1-5; D is unclear. The CDR3 totals 18 residues. The germline gives CDR1 LNHNV, CDR2 YYDKDF (reference sequence). Trimming cost V 1 base and J 1 base, with 17 bases left between them. CDR3: CATSRVREGRESNQPQHF. CDR3 bases: TGTGCCACCAGCAGAGTGCGGGAAGGGAGGGAGAGCAATCAGCCCCAGCATTTT.

This rearrangement joins TRBV6-4 to TRBJ1-2, with D possibly TRBD1 on 5 matching bases. Per the germline V gene, CDR1 is MRHNA and CDR2 is SNTAGT. Trimming removed 2 bases at V and 1 base at J, with 8 bases between. The CDR3 totals 14 residues. CDR3 residues: CASSDDSFNYGYTF. CDR3 in DNA: TGTGCCAGCAGTGACGACAGCTTTAACTATGGCTACACCTTC.

The genes are TRBV23-1 and TRBJ2-7, with a possible D match to TRBD1 (7 bases). TRBV23-1 is placed among ORFs of uncertain function. V was cut by 0 bases and J by 4 bases, with 13 bases left in between. The CDR3 totals 15 residues. The CDR3 DNA sequence: TGCGCCAGCAGTCAATCATGCAGGGGGGAATACGAGCAGTACTTC. Protein product: CASSQSCRGEYEQYF.

The V and J genes are TRBV10-3 and TRBJ2-1; 10 nucleotides line up with TRBD2. The CDR3 covers 13 residues. Looked up from germline, CDR1 is ENHRY and CDR2 is SYGVKD. J lost 9 bases, V lost 6 bases, and 5 bases had no gene match. This CDR3 reads CAIRLAGATEQFF. The CDR3 DNA reads as TGTGCCATCAGGCTAGCGGGAGCTACTGAGCAGTTCTTC.

The J gene is TRBJ1-2, the V gene TRBV6-5; 8 bases line up with TRBD1. This CDR3 spans 14 amino acids. CDR1 MNHEY and CDR2 SVGAGI come from the germline V gene. The V and J ends lost 1 base and 8 bases, in that order; junction bases with no gene match: 6. CDR3 protein: CASSYFQGAAGYTF. Written as DNA, the CDR3 is TGTGCCAGCAGTTACTTTCAGGGGGCCGCCGGCTACACCTTC.

The chain combines TRBV19 with TRBJ2-7, with D possibly matching TRBD2 (5 bases). Between the trimmed V and J ends, which lost 2 bases and 1 base, there was a span of 9 bases. Germline CDR1 is LNHDA and CDR2 is SQIVND (reference sequence). This CDR3 is 14 amino acids long. The chain's CDR3 is CASSISSASYEQYF. CDR3 DNA sequence: TGTGCCAGTAGTATAAGTAGCGCTTCCTACGAGCAGTACTTC.

The chain employs TRBV28 and TRBJ2-3, with 11 bases lining up with TRBD2. Germline V gene data show CDR1 as MDHEN and CDR2 as SYDVKM. The CDR3 consists of 16 residues. The ends lost 8 bases at V and 2 bases at J; junction bases unmatched: 9. CDR3 in DNA: TGTGCCAGCCTAGCGGGGGGTCGCCCGGACACAGATACGCAGTATTTT. Protein product: CASLAGGRPDTDTQYF.

This chain links TRBV3-1 (or the pseudogene TRBV3-2) with TRBJ1-6, with D possibly matching TRBD1 (5 bases). This CDR3 has 13 amino acids. Germline values: CDR1 LGHDT, CDR2 YNNKEL (reference sequence). V was clipped by 3 bases and J by 9 bases, with 9 bases between them. CDR3 loop: CASSQGQGSPLHF. In nucleotides, the CDR3 is TGTGCCAGCAGCCAGGGGCAAGGTTCACCCCTCCACTTT.

The V and J genes are TRBV19 and TRBJ2-1; the D is unclear. Germline lookup yields CDR1 LNHDA and CDR2 SQIVND (reference sequence). Between the trimmed V and J ends, which lost 4 bases and 6 bases, there was a span of 4 bases. This CDR3 region has 11 residues. CDR3 amino acids: CASSNSNEQFF. CDR3 DNA sequence: TGTGCCAGTAGTAATAGCAATGAGCAGTTCTTC.

The gene calls are TRBV18 and TRBJ1-2; 9 bases fit TRBD1. The CDR3 sequence is 14 residues long. Germline V CDR1 and CDR2: KGHSH, LQKENI. Trimming at V came to 3 bases and at J to 8 bases, leaving 7 bases not matched to a gene. CDR3 in amino acids: CASSPHRGLEGYTF. CDR3 DNA: TGTGCCAGCTCACCTCACAGGGGGCTTGAAGGCTACACCTTC.

This clone showed up just once. This rearrangement joins TRBV6-6 to TRBJ2-7, with D perhaps TRBD1 (5 bases). V lost 3 bases, J lost 7 bases, and 13 bases lay in between. This CDR3 comprises 13 residues. Germline lookup yields CDR1 MNHNY and CDR2 SVGAGI (reference sequence). The CDR3 loop is CASSYGQGEEQYF. CDR3 DNA: TGTGCCAGCAGTTATGGGCAAGGGGAAGAGCAGTACTTC.

V is TRBV12-3 or TRBV12-4 and J is TRBJ2-7; TRBD2 matches at 12 bases. Trimming at V came to 5 bases and at J to 7 bases, leaving 3 bases not matched to a gene. The CDR3 totals 13 residues. The CDR3 nucleotides are TGTGCCAGCAGTCCTAGCGGGAGGGGGGAGCAGTACTTC. Its translation is CASSPSGRGEQYF.

CDR3: CASSMGRDRPLGNTIYF. DNA of the CDR3: TGTGCCAGTAGTATGGGCCGGGACAGGCCTCTGGGAAACACCATATATTTT. The V and J genes are TRBV19 and TRBJ1-3; TRBD1 agrees at 8 bases. From germline, CDR1 is LNHDA and CDR2 SQIVND (reference sequence). V lost 3 bases and J lost 4; bases outside the gene matches: 11. The CDR3 runs to 17 residues. Using reference TRBV19 and TRBJ1-3 for the parts outside the CDR3, the full variable domain is DGGITQSPKYLFRKEGQNVTLSCEQNLNHDAMYWYRQDPGQGLRLIYYSQIVNDFQKGDIAEGYSVSREKKESFPLTVTSAQKNPTAFYLCASSMGRDRPLGNTIYFGEGSWLTVV.

V is TRBV5-1 and J is TRBJ2-4, with 9 nucleotides matching TRBD1. V shed 4 bases, J shed 1 base, and the junction held 6 bases outside the gene matches. The CDR3 runs to 16 residues. The V gene's germline CDR1 is SGHRS and CDR2 YFSETQ. The CDR3 loop reads CASSPIQGAAKNIQYF. The CDR3 DNA reads TGCGCCAGCAGCCCAATACAGGGGGCGGCCAAAAACATTCAGTACTTC. Full variable domain (rest looked up from reference TRBV5-1 and TRBJ2-4): KAGVTQTPRYLIKTRGQQVTLSCSPISGHRSVSWYQQTPGQGLQFLFEYFSETQRNKGNFPGRFSGRQFSNSRSEMNVSTLELGDSALYLCASSPIQGAAKNIQYFGAGTRLSVL.

The chain combines TRBV12-3 or TRBV12-4 with TRBJ1-6; D ambiguous. This CDR3 has 11 residues. Trimming took 6 bases from V and 9 from J, leaving 6 bases between them. This CDR3 is CASSGSSPLHF. The CDR3 DNA follows: TGTGCCAGCAGCGGGTCTTCACCCCTCCACTTT.

CDR3 sequence: CASSPPSGMETQYF. CDR3 bases: TGTGCCAGCTCACCACCGTCGGGGATGGAGACCCAGTACTTC. The genes are TRBV18 and TRBJ2-5, with TRBD2 as a possible D gene (5 bases). CDR1 and CDR2 from the germline V gene are KGHSH and LQKENI. The CDR3 sequence is 14 residues long. Trimming shortened V by 0 bases and J by 5 bases, and 10 bases separated the two germline ends.

This clone was observed a handful of times. The chain recombines TRBV11-2 with TRBJ1-2; the D gene is possibly TRBD1 (6 bases). Germline V lookup: CDR1 SGHAT, CDR2 FQNNGV. Trimming removed 0 bases at V and 4 bases at J, with 9 bases between. There are 14 residues in the CDR3. The CDR3 sequence is CASSLEQGGYGYTF. CDR3 DNA: TGTGCCAGCAGCTTAGAACAGGGCGGCTATGGCTACACCTTC.

The rearrangement joins TRBV28 to TRBJ2-7; D may be TRBD1 (6 bases). This CDR3 is 15 amino acids long. The germline CDR1 and CDR2 sequences are MDHEN and SYDVKM. V lost 11 bases and J 3 bases, leaving 23 bases between the germline ends. CDR3 nucleotide sequence: TGTGCCCACGGCAGGGGACCATTTGGGGTCTACGAGCAGTACTTC. Protein sequence: CAHGRGPFGVYEQYF. Full variable domain (missing parts from reference TRBV28 and TRBJ2-7): DVKVTQSSRYLVKRTGEKVFLECVQDMDHENMFWYRQDPGLGLRLIYFSYDVKMKEKGDIPEGYSVSREKKERFSLILESASTNQTSMYLCAHGRGPFGVYEQYFGPGTRLTVT.

The chain has TRBV4-2 and TRBJ2-7; D ambiguous. Germline V CDR1 and CDR2: LGHNA, YNFKEQ. Trimming cost V 1 base and J 2 bases, with 15 bases left between them. CDR3 length equals 16 residues. CDR3 nucleotides: TGTGCCAGCAGCCAAGTGCGGTACAAGGATGCCTACGAGCAGTACTTC. Protein product: CASSQVRYKDAYEQYF.

The chain is built from TRBV30 and TRBJ2-5; 8 nucleotides match TRBD2. Germline V gene lookup returns CDR1 GTSNPN and CDR2 SVGIG (reference sequence). V shed 4 bases, J shed 2 bases, and the junction held 9 bases outside the gene matches. CDR3 length equals 15 residues. This chain's CDR3 is CAWTPSSGPQETQYF. Here the CDR3 DNA reads TGTGCCTGGACCCCATCTAGCGGGCCACAAGAGACCCAGTACTTC.

This sequence joins TRBV7-3 and TRBJ1-6, with 10 positions matching TRBD1. Unmatched junction bases numbered 1, after V lost 5 bases and J lost 9 bases. The CDR3 length is 13 residues. The germline gives CDR1 SGHTA, CDR2 FQGTGA. The CDR3 DNA follows: TGTGCCAGCAGCGGACAGGGGGGTTCACCCCTCCACTTT. Its protein is CASSGQGGSPLHF.